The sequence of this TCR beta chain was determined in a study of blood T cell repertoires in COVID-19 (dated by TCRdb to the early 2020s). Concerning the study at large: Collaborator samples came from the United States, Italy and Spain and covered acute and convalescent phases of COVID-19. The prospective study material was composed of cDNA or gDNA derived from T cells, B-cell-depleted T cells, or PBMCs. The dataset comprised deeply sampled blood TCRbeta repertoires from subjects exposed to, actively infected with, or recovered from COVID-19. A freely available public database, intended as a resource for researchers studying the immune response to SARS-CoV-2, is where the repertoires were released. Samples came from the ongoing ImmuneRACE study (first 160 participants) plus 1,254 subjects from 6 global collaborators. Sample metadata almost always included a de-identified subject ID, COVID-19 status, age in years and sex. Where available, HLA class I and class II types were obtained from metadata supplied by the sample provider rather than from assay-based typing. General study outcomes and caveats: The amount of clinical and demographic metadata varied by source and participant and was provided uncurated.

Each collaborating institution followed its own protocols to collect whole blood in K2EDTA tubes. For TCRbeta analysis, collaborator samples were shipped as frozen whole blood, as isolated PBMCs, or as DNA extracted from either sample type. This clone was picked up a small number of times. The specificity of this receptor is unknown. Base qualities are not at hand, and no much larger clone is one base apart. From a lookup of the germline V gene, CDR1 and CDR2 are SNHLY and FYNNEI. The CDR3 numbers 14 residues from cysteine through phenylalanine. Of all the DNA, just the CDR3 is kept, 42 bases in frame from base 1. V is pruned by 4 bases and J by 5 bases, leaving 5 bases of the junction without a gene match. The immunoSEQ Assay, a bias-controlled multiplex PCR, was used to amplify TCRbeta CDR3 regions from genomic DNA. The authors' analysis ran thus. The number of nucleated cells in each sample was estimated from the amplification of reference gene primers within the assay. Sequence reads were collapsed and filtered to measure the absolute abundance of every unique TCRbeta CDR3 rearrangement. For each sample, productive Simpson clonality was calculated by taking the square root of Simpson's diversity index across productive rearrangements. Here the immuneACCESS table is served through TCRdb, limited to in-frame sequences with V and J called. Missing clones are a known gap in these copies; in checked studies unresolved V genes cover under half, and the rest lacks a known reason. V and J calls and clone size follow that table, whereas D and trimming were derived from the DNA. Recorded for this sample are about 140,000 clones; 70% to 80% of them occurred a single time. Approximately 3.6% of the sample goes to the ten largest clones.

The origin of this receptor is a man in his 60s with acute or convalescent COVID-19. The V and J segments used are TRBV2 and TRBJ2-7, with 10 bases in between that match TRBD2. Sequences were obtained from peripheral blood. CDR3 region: CASSGAGGSDEQYF. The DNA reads TGTGCCAGCAGTGGAGCGGGAGGGTCCGACGAGCAGTACTTC. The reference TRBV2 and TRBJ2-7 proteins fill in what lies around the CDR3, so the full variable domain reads EPEVTQTPSHQVTQMGQEVILRCVPISNHLYFYWYRQILGQKVEFLVSFYNNEISEKSEIFDDQFSVERPDGSNFTLKIRSTKLEDSAMYFCASSGAGGSDEQYFGPGTRLTVT.